The entry below gives a single T cell receptor (beta chain) sequence along with its context. The clone's antigen remains unknown. Base qualities are not provided; no much larger clone lies one nucleotide away. These data come from a study of shared T cell receptors in the human thymus (dated by TCRdb to the early 2020s). About the study as a whole: The study investigated the way shared, self-reactive T-cell receptor alpha chains are produced in the human thymus.

Libraries came from the immunoSEQ multiplex PCR assay. TCRdb took over this immuneACCESS table, retaining in-frame rearrangements with V and J assigned. Such tables are incomplete; in checked studies, under half of the missing clones stem from an unresolved V gene, and the remainder is unexplained. The sample table contains approximately 660,000 clones; only one count was recorded for roughly 90% of them. The ten largest clones represent 0.0095% to 0.013% of the sample. The CDR1 and CDR2 encoded by the germline V gene (reference sequence) are MNHEY and SMNVEV. CDR3 length: 16 amino acids, cysteine to phenylalanine. The retained sequence is limited to the CDR3, 48 bases, with the frame set at the first base. Here V drops 8 bases and J drops 3 bases, and the junction holds 13 bases not matched to any gene. Another study also made use of these data, one on human thymus T cells. As the second study states: The donors were immunologically healthy infants in Finland who had open corrective cardiac surgery for congenital heart defects. Thymus tissue was collected as surgical resects that were removed during corrective cardiac surgery. Biased V and J gene segment usage appeared to be present in both thymic and peripheral blood repertoires. The related research found that thymic TCR repertoires overlapped highly between unrelated individuals. The study used seven to nine infant thymus samples plus four related peripheral blood samples to characterize TCR alpha and beta repertoires. The cohort included about 6 male and a couple of female infants, with donor ages spanning 7 to 244 days. Thymocytes were released mechanically from tissue and stored at -70 °C as pellets of 10-30 million cells. A QIAsymphony instrument was used to extract genomic DNA from frozen cell pellets. Using the immunoSEQ multiplex PCR assay, the TCRB and TCRAD loci were amplified from a standardized quantity of quality-controlled genomic DNA. Amplicons spanned the V(D)J region at a length sufficient to cover the CDR3 and identify V and J genes. Through the commercial immunoSEQ service, the amplicons were sequenced on an Illumina platform. Primer bias and sequencing errors were corrected as previously described, and TCRAD and TCRB were defined on the basis of the IMGT database. immunoSEQ Analyzer 3.0 and VDJTools were used for repertoire analysis, which covered basic statistics, V/J segment usage, diversity estimates, rarefaction and pairwise overlap. Diversity was estimated with Chao1, ChaoE, Efron-Thisted, Shannon and inverse Simpson indices, and also on datasets down-sampled to the smallest sample. Repertoire overlap was assessed by strict matching of CDR3 nucleotide sequence, V gene and J gene, and clustering was done by Jaccard-based multidimensional scaling. Thymus samples yielded on average roughly 800,000 unique TCRB clonotypes, compared with 75,000 to 100,000 from blood samples.

The TCR comes from a boy under two years old with a congenital heart defect. Donor details come from another sample of the same person, matched by shared clones. Sequencing input: thymocytes. Recombination linked TRBV27 to TRBJ1-1, with 9 central nucleotides matching TRBD1. At the DNA level, the sequence is TGTGCCAGCCTTATCCACGGGACAGGGTCGGACACTGAAGCTTTCTTT. It encodes CASLIHGTGSDTEAFF.